Included here is one T cell receptor (beta chain) sequence, with context. Its antigen is still unknown. Base qualities are not provided; no much larger clone lies one nucleotide away. Sequencer: Illumina HiSeq 2500. Quantitative 5'-RACE with molecular barcodes was used to prepare TCR beta libraries. The source study handled its data this way. A new computational method based on a probabilistic model of VDJ rearrangement was used to identify disease-linked TCR variants. TCRdb trimmed public reads at Q25 via fastp, called clones via MiXCR and kept in-frame beta chains. Each CDR3 protein gets just one entry, which takes the most common genes and DNA from the rows behind it. The V and J calls reflect TCRdb's pipeline rather than the authors' work. The sample includes roughly 220,000 distinct CDR3 sequences, with about a sixth observed a single time. Of the sample, approximately 46% falls within the top ten clones.

The record originates from a study of CD8 T cells in ankylosing spondylitis (dated by TCRdb to about 2017). Background on the whole study: T cell receptor beta repertoires were profiled in healthy donors and ankylosing spondylitis patients so that disease-linked TCR variants could be found. Peripheral blood was sampled, and synovial fluid was additionally collected from ankylosing spondylitis patients. The whole study cohort included over 85 healthy donors and over 20 ankylosing spondylitis patients. Overall study results and their limits: Some TCR beta motif variants had previously been reported in synovial fluid and blood of reactive arthritis patients, which suggested common disease-initiation mechanisms. A TCR beta motif made up of several highly homologous amino acid variants appeared to be characteristic of blood from ankylosing spondylitis patients. According to the report, matched synovial fluid samples from ankylosing spondylitis patients were significantly enriched for the disease-linked clones. The disease-linked clones had a CD8+ phenotype and were found at relatively low frequencies in peripheral blood.

This clonotype originated in a male donor with ankylosing spondylitis. Source material: blood, either unsorted or a sorted T cell fraction (not recorded which).

The DNA is TGTGCCAGCAGCCCGACAGGGTCCAATGAGCAGTTCTTC. Protein translation: CASSPTGSNEQFF. The chain uses TRBV7-9 and TRBJ2-1; TRBD1 agrees with 7 junctional bases. For CDR1 and CDR2, the germline V gene (reference sequence) lists SEHNR and FQNEAQ. Including the terminal cysteine and phenylalanine, the CDR3 comprises 13 residues. The sequence is cut down to CDR3 DNA, 39 bases in frame from base 1. For this chain, trimming is 5 bases at the V end and 6 bases at the J end, and the number of junction bases without a gene match is 4.